The 11 T cell receptor beta chains below come from one sample, sequenced in a study of T cell changes during pregnancy in multiple sclerosis. Only in-frame clones appear in the TCRdb table, and some are missing; sequencing was by immunoSEQ multiplex PCR. Counted here are approximately 58,000 clones, about 90% occurring once; the ten biggest clones make up roughly 2.6%. This material consisted of peripheral blood, taken in the second trimester of pregnancy. The receptors here all came from a female donor in good health, enrolled as a control in a pregnancy study.

V is TRBV10-2 and J is TRBJ1-1, with TRBD1 as a possible D gene (5 bases). The CDR3 has 15 amino acids. Germline V gene data show CDR1 as WSHSY and CDR2 as SAAADI. V shed 6 bases and J shed 5 bases, with 19 bases lying between them. CDR3: CASRKGASPWTEAFF. Written as DNA, the CDR3 is TGCGCCAGCAGGAAAGGGGCCAGCCCGTGGACTGAAGCTTTCTTT.

This clone is a singleton in its sample. This sequence joins TRBV19 and TRBJ2-1, with 8 nucleotides matching TRBD2. Germline lookup yields CDR1 LNHDA and CDR2 SQIVND (reference sequence). The CDR3 runs to 14 residues. After removal of 5 bases from V and 6 bases from J, the junction contained 6 bases not matched to a gene. The CDR3 here is CASSPHGTSNEQFF. The CDR3 DNA reads TGTGCCAGTAGTCCCCACGGGACTAGCAATGAGCAGTTCTTC.

The CDR3 sequence is CSVDSGTEGEKLFF. DNA of the CDR3: TGCAGCGTTGACTCCGGGACAGAGGGAGAAAAACTGTTTTTT. J is TRBJ1-4 and V is TRBV29-1; 7 nucleotides line up with TRBD1. Germline CDR1 and CDR2: SQVTM and ANQGSEA. There are 14 residues in the CDR3. The V gene end was trimmed by 3 bases and the J gene end by 8 bases; junction bases not matched to a gene: 9.

This clone was seen only once. V gene TRBV19 combines with J gene TRBJ1-5; 7 bases agree with TRBD1. CDR3 length equals 19 residues. The trim removed 2 bases at V and 0 bases at J, leaving 13 bases unmatched. The germline CDR1 and CDR2 sequences are LNHDA and SQIVND (reference sequence). In DNA form, the CDR3 reads TGTGCCAGTAGTATATTCGGGCAGGGGGGCGCTTCTAGCAATCAGCCCCAGCATTTT. It translates to CASSIFGQGGASSNQPQHF.

The rearrangement joins TRBV15 to TRBJ2-1, with 12 nucleotides matching TRBD2. This CDR3 comprises 16 residues. Germline V gene lookup returns CDR1 LNHNV and CDR2 YYDKDF (reference sequence). Germline trimming cut 4 bases from V and 8 bases from J; bases unmatched to any gene: 9. The CDR3 DNA is TGTGCCACCAGCACGGGACTAGCGGGTCTCGGCGATGAGCAGTTCTTC. Its translation is CATSTGLAGLGDEQFF.

The chain carries TRBV7-2 and TRBJ1-1; 7 nucleotides agree with TRBD1. CDR3 size: 12 residues. The J segment lost 6 bases and the V segment lost 7 bases, leaving 5 bases of the junction unmatched. Per germline, CDR1 SGHTA and CDR2 FQGNSA. CDR3: CASTKGAPEAFF. The CDR3 DNA reads TGTGCCAGCACCAAGGGGGCCCCTGAAGCTTTCTTT.

The chain combines TRBV23-1 with TRBJ1-1, with D hard to call. TRBV23-1 is labeled an ORF, and its function is uncertain. The CDR3 runs 13 residues. V dropped 0 bases and J dropped 4 bases, with 6 bases sitting between them. The CDR3 nucleotides are TGCGCCAGCAGTCAATCGTTCGGCACTGAAGCTTTCTTT. Its protein is CASSQSFGTEAFF.

V and J are TRBV10-1 and TRBJ2-3; D perhaps matches TRBD2 (6 bases). The germline CDR1 and CDR2 sequences are WNHNN and SYGVQD (reference sequence). V was pared by 4 bases and J by 0 bases, with 11 bases between. This CDR3 is built from 15 residues. CDR3 nucleotide sequence: TGCGCCAGCAGTGGGGGGAGGACTAGCACAGATACGCAGTATTTT. Translating gives CASSGGRTSTDTQYF.

The chain joins TRBV6-5 to TRBJ2-7; TRBD1 matches at 8 bases. CDR1 and CDR2 (germline): MNHEY, SVGAGI. V lost 0 bases, J lost 4 bases, and 8 bases stayed unmatched. The CDR3 consists of 16 residues. CDR3 in DNA: TGTGCCAGCAGTTACTCGTTTCAGGGGGCAGGGTACGAGCAGTACTTC. Residues: CASSYSFQGAGYEQYF.

This clone was seen once. The V and J genes are TRBV18 and TRBJ2-1; a weak D match, TRBD2 (5 bases). This CDR3 has 15 residues. CDR1 and CDR2 from the germline V gene are KGHSH and LQKENI. V dropped 0 bases and J dropped 0 bases, with 6 bases sitting between them. The CDR3 protein is CASSPPGVSYNEQFF. The CDR3 DNA reads TGTGCCAGCTCACCACCGGGAGTCTCCTACAATGAGCAGTTCTTC.

The chain links TRBV7-8 to TRBJ1-1, with D hard to call. V was clipped by 4 bases and J by 2 bases, with 11 bases between them. Germline CDR1 and CDR2: SGHVS and FQNEAQ. This CDR3 has 14 amino acids. The CDR3 DNA follows: TGTGCCAGCAGCTCTCTCCGGTCAAACACTGAAGCTTTCTTT. It encodes CASSSLRSNTEAFF.